This passage covers 20 T cell receptor beta chains from one sample sequenced in a study of blood T cells in healthy people across ages. A second PCR, run for about 7 to 11 cycles, used a sample-barcoded 5' primer plus a J-beta primer mix. TCRdb re-called the 5' RACE reads through MiXCR, storing one row per CDR3 protein. This table holds about 680,000 distinct CDR3 sequences, approximately 50% found once. The sequencing sample was made of blood. These receptors came from a woman aged 55-69 years in good health.

V usage is TRBV20-1 and J usage is TRBJ2-7; D gene unclear. Trimming shortened V by 3 bases and J by 5 bases, and 11 bases separated the two germline ends. Germline lookup yields CDR1 DFQATT and CDR2 SNEGSKA (reference sequence). This CDR3 has 12 amino acids. CDR3 residues: CSARSYANEQYF. The DNA for the CDR3 is TGCAGTGCTAGGAGTTACGCGAACGAGCAGTACTTC.

Comment on this clonotype: Possible read error: a much larger clone is one base away. This chain uses TRBV18 with TRBJ2-1; D ambiguous. The CDR3 runs to 15 residues. Germline V lookup: CDR1 KGHSH, CDR2 LQKENI. This chain's CDR3 is CASSPLERLYNKQFF. The CDR3 nucleotides read TGTGCCAGCTCACCCCTAGAGCGATTGTACAATAAGCAGTTCTTC.

This clonotype was seen a few times. The V gene is TRBV5-4, the J gene TRBJ1-2, with a possible D match to TRBD1 (5 bases). V was clipped by 0 bases and J by 5 bases, with 11 bases between them. Germline V CDR1 and CDR2: SGHNT, YYREEE (reference sequence). CDR3 length: 14 amino acids. Here the CDR3 DNA reads TGTGCCAGCAGCTTGGCGGCACAGGTATATGGCTACACCTTC. This encodes CASSLAAQVYGYTF.

This clonotype was seen many times. The rearrangement uses TRBV7-9 and TRBJ2-7, with 7 bases lining up with TRBD2. With V trimmed by 1 base and J by 0 bases, 15 bases remained unmatched. Per the germline V gene, CDR1 is SEHNR and CDR2 is FQNEAQ (reference sequence). This CDR3 comprises 19 residues. CDR3 in amino acids: CASSLVHQALAESSYEQYF. The CDR3 DNA sequence: TGTGCCAGCAGCTTAGTACACCAGGCCCTAGCGGAAAGCTCCTACGAGCAGTACTTC.

The J gene is TRBJ2-7, the V gene TRBV10-3; 7 positions match TRBD2. CDR1 is ENHRY and CDR2 is SYGVKD in the germline V gene. The CDR3 runs to 12 residues. V shed 10 bases and J 5 bases; nucleotides not matched to a gene: 8. CDR3 bases: TGTGCCACCCGGGACTACGCCGACGAGCAGTACTTC. This codes for CATRDYADEQYF.

CDR3 DNA: TGTGCCAGCAGCCCCCTGGGAGCTAGGGTTAGCAGCCGTCAGTTCTTC. Amino acids: CASSPLGARVSSRQFF. The rearrangement links TRBV4-2 to TRBJ2-1, with TRBD2 as a possible D gene (5 bases). The CDR3 is 16 residues long. CDR1 and CDR2 from the germline V gene are LGHNA and YNFKEQ. V dropped 4 bases and J dropped 13 bases, with 26 bases sitting between them.

The V call is TRBV7-3, the J call TRBJ1-5; no clear D. The length of the CDR3 is 14 residues. CDR1 and CDR2 from the germline V gene are SGHTA and FQGTGA. V lost 9 bases and J 0 bases, leaving 12 bases between the germline ends. DNA of the CDR3: TGTGCCAGGCGGGTAGCCAGTAGCAATCAGCCCCAGCATTTT. Its protein product is CARRVASSNQPQHF.

This clonotype was seen only a few times. V usage is TRBV7-2 and J usage is TRBJ2-3; a possible D gene is TRBD2 (6 bases). The CDR3 consists of 16 residues. Trimming took 5 bases from V and 2 from J, leaving 17 bases between them. Germline CDR1 is SGHTA and CDR2 is FQGNSA. The CDR3 DNA sequence: TGTGCCAGCAGCCCGGGACTCCCGATTCCCACAGATACGCAGTATTTT. This codes for CASSPGLPIPTDTQYF.

This clonotype was observed a few times. The J gene is TRBJ2-7, the V gene TRBV2, with 7 bases fitting TRBD2. V trimming: 8 bases; J trimming: 2 bases; junction bases outside the gene matches: 6. Per germline, CDR1 SNHLY and CDR2 FYNNEI. CDR3 length: 13 amino acids. The CDR3 DNA is TGTGCCAGCCTCCTAGCGGTAACCTACGAGCAGTACTTC. It codes for CASLLAVTYEQYF.

V gene TRBV25-1 combines with J gene TRBJ2-1; TRBD2 aligns across 10 bases. V lost 2 bases to trimming and J lost 8 bases; unmatched junction nucleotides: 0. Germline CDR1 reads MGHDK; CDR2 reads SYGVNS. The CDR3 runs to 13 residues. The CDR3 DNA sequence: TGTGCCAGCAGTGAACTAGCGGGAGATGAGCAGTTCTTC. Protein: CASSELAGDEQFF.

V usage is TRBV4-2 and J usage is TRBJ2-3; 10 nucleotides match TRBD2. Germline V gives CDR1 LGHNA, CDR2 YNFKEQ. The CDR3 contains 16 residues. With V trimmed by 2 bases and J by 2 bases, 4 bases remained unmatched. CDR3 sequence (DNA): TGTGCCAGCAGCCAATCTAGCGGGAGACCCACAGATACGCAGTATTTT. Translated: CASSQSSGRPTDTQYF.

About this clonotype itself: At one of its ends the junction is not consistent with the germline gene, which may arise from a read error. The genes are TRBV20-1 and TRBJ2-7, with 8 bases aligning to TRBD1. From germline, CDR1 is DFQATT and CDR2 SNEGSKA (reference sequence). The CDR3 runs 15 residues. The CDR3: CSAGDDQGASCEQYF. CDR3 DNA: TGCAGTGCTGGAGATGACCAGGGGGCTTCCTGCGAGCAGTACTTC.

This clonotype was counted only a few times. V usage is TRBV5-5 and J usage is TRBJ1-4; unclear D gene. CDR1 and CDR2 (germline): SGHKS, YYEKEE (reference sequence). This CDR3 has 16 amino acids. V was clipped by 4 bases and J by 2 bases, with 15 bases between them. The CDR3 DNA reads as TGTGCCAGCAGCCAAACAGTATCGGGCACTAATGAAAAACTGTTTTTT. Its protein product is CASSQTVSGTNEKLFF.

The chain has TRBV20-1 and TRBJ2-3, with TRBD2 matching over 7 bases. The CDR3 runs 15 residues. Looked up from germline, CDR1 is DFQATT and CDR2 is SNEGSKA (reference sequence). Trimming cost V 5 bases and J 4 bases; bases outside gene matches: 12. CDR3 bases: TGCAGTGCTCCCCTCGGGCGGGAGCGCCCAGATACGCAGTATTTT. This gives the protein CSAPLGRERPDTQYF.

This clonotype was found once. The chain employs TRBV7-9 and TRBJ2-7, with D tentatively TRBD2 (7 bases). Deletions cut 5 bases from V and 7 bases from J, with 12 bases between. Germline loops: CDR1 SEHNR, CDR2 FQNEAQ (reference sequence). This CDR3 is 12 amino acids long. Here the CDR3 DNA reads TGTGCCAGCAGCCCCGGGGGGCCGGAGCAGTACTTC. Residues: CASSPGGPEQYF.

Ten or more counts support this clonotype. The chain couples TRBV21-1 to TRBJ2-5. TRBV21-1 is classified as a pseudogene. This CDR3 is built from 17 residues. For the CDR3, the DNA is TGTGCCAGCAACAACTCCTCGGCAGCGTTTACTCAAGAGACCCAGTACTTC. Amino acid sequence: CASNNSSAAFTQETQYF.

The CDR3 sequence is CASSKPGGYEQYF. The CDR3 DNA reads as TGTGCCAGCAGTAAGCCGGGAGGTTACGAGCAGTACTTC. This chain connects TRBV28 to TRBJ2-4; 7 bases are shared with TRBD2. The better agreement between TRBJ2-7 and the DNA end casts doubt on the J call. CDR3 size: 13 residues. The germline CDR1 and CDR2 sequences are MDHEN and SYDVKM.

This clonotype was counted between two and nine times. V usage is TRBV4-2 and J usage is TRBJ2-1, with TRBD2 matching over 10 bases. The CDR3 is 17 amino acids. Germline lookup yields CDR1 LGHNA and CDR2 YNFKEQ. Unmatched junction bases numbered 10, after V lost 0 bases and J lost 8 bases. CDR3 loop: CASSQEEGSSGSYEQFF. The CDR3 DNA follows: TGTGCCAGCAGCCAAGAAGAAGGCTCTAGCGGGAGTTATGAGCAGTTCTTC.

The chain carries TRBV5-1 and TRBJ2-1, with 13 bases matching TRBD2. Germline V gene data show CDR1 as SGHRS and CDR2 as YFSETQ. The V and J ends lost 7 bases and 0 bases, in that order; junction bases with no gene match: 4. CDR3 length: 16 residues. The CDR3 region is CASAGLAGSSYNEQFF. CDR3 bases: TGCGCCAGCGCGGGACTAGCGGGGAGCTCCTACAATGAGCAGTTCTTC.

The table lists this clonotype with a few counts. V usage is TRBV9 and J usage is TRBJ1-5, with D possibly TRBD1 on 5 matching bases. This CDR3 contains 15 residues. The V gene lost 0 bases and the J gene lost 6 bases, with 13 bases spanning the gap. Germline CDR1 is SGDLS and CDR2 is YYNGEE. CDR3 residues: CASSVGQGVGQPQHF. The CDR3 DNA sequence: TGTGCCAGCAGCGTAGGTCAGGGTGTCGGTCAGCCCCAGCATTTT.